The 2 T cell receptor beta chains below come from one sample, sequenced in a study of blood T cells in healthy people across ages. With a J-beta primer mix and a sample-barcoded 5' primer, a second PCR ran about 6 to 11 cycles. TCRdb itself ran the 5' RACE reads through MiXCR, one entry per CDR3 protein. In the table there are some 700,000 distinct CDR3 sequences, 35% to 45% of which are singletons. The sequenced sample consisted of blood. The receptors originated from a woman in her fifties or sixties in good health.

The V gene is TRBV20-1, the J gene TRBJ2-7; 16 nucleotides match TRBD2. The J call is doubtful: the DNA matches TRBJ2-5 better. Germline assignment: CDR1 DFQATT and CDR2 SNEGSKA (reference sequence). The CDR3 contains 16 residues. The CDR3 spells CSAPGTSGGAGETQYF. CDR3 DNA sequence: TGCAGTGCTCCCGGGACTAGCGGGGGGGCCGGAGAGACCCAGTACTTC.

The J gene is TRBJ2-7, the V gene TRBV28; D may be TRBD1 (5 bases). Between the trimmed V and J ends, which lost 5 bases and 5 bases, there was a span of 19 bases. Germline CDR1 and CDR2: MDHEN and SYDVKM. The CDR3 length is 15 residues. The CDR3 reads CASSPVDNFWDEQYF. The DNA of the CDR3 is TGTGCCAGCAGTCCGGTGGACAATTTCTGGGACGAGCAGTACTTC.